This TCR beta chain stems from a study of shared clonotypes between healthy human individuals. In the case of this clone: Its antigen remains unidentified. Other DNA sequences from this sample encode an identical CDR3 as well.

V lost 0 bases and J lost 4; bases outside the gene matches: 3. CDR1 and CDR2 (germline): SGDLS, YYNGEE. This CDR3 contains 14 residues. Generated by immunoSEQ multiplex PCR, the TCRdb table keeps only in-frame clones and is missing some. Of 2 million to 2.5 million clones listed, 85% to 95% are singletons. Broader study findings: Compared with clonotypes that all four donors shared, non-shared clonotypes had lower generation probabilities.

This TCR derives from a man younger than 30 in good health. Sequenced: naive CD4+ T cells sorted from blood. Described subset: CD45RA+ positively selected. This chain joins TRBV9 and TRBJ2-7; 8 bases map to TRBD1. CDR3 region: CASSVGTGTYEQYF. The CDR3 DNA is TGTGCCAGCAGCGTAGGGACAGGGACTTACGAGCAGTACTTC.